This T cell receptor beta chain came from a study of regulatory and conventional T cells in breast cancer. TCRdb reprocessed the PCR reads via MiXCR and lists one record per CDR3 protein. This repertoire shows 9,500 to 11,000 distinct CDR3 sequences, about 32% found once; its top ten account for 5.9%. Germline values: CDR1 SEHNR, CDR2 FQNEAQ (reference sequence). V shed 5 bases and J shed 1 base, with 20 bases lying between them. The CDR3 has 18 residues. The clonotype was recovered from a male donor in good health. Sequencing input: conventional T cells from blood. This chain uses TRBV7-9 with TRBJ2-2; TRBD1 is a possible D gene (5 bases). The CDR3 bases are TGTGCCAGCAGCCCGACCTGGACACACCAAGAGAACACCGGGGAGCTGTTTTTT. Protein sequence: CASSPTWTHQENTGELFF.